This T cell receptor (beta chain) was recorded in a study of metastatic and nonmetastatic thyroid tumors. Overall study context: Samples came from malignant and benign thyroid patients, and repertoires were compared across blood and tumor or nodule tissue. Findings and caveats of the study: Reportedly, malignant thyroid tumors had significantly higher TCR beta diversity than benign nodules, in blood and tumor.

This clone was found many times. Its specificity is unknown. Every patient underwent thyroid surgery untreated. In the original processing: The study's classifier, a distant-metastasis tool for papillary thyroid cancer, was built using CDR3 differences across clinicopathological groups. From the PCR reads, TCRdb re-called clones with MiXCR. The V and J calls, along with clone size, are taken from TCRdb and not from the paper's own processing. The sample lists tens of thousands of clones; more than 15% were seen once. Germline V gene data show CDR1 as SGHTA and CDR2 as FQGNSA. V shed 6 bases and J 5 bases; nucleotides not matched to a gene: 9. This CDR3 is built from 16 residues.

Sequencing input: blood. This sequence joins TRBV7-2 and TRBJ2-5, with 13 bases lining up with TRBD2. The sequence was obtained from a female donor with papillary thyroid cancer or a benign thyroid nodule (not recorded which). Some clones in this sample may be carry-over from other donors' samples. The CDR3 DNA reads as TGTGCCAGCAGTTCCTTACTAGCGGGAGGGCAGGAGACCCAGTACTTC. This encodes CASSSLLAGGQETQYF. Supplemented by reference TRBV7-2 and TRBJ2-5, the full variable domain reads GAGVSQSPSNKVTEKGKDVELRCDPISGHTALYWYRQSLGQGLEFLIYFQGNSAPDKSGLPSDRFSAERTGGSVSTLTIQRTQQEDSAVYLCASSSLLAGGQETQYFGPGTRLLVL.